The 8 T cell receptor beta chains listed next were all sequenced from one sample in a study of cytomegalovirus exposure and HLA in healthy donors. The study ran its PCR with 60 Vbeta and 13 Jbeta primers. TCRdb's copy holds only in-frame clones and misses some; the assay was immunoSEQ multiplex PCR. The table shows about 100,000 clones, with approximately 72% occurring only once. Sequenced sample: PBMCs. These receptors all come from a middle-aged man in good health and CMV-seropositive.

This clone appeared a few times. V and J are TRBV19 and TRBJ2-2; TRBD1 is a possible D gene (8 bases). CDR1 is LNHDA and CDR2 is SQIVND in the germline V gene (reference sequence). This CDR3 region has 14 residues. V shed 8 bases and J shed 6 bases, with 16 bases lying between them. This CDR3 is CASSDRGGAGELFF. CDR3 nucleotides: TGTGCCAGTTCCGACAGGGGAGGGGCCGGGGAGCTGTTTTTT.

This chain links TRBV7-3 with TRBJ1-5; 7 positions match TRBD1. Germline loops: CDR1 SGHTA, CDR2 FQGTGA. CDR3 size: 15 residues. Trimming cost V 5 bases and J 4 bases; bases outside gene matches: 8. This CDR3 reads CASSLPQGRNQPQHF. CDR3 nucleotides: TGTGCCAGCAGCCTACCACAGGGGCGAAATCAGCCCCAGCATTTT.

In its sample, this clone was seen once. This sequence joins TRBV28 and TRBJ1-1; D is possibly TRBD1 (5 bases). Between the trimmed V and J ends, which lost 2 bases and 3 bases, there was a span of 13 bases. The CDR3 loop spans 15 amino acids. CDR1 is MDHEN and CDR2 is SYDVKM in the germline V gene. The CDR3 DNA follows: TGTGCCAGCAGTTTACTCCAAGGGGCCCACACTGAAGCTTTCTTT. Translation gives CASSLLQGAHTEAFF.

This CDR3 reads CASSLSGPYEQYF. The CDR3 nucleotides read TGTGCCAGCAGCTTAAGCGGTCCTTACGAGCAGTACTTC. The gene calls are TRBV11-2 and TRBJ2-7, with TRBD2 as a possible D gene (5 bases). The germline V and J ends were trimmed by 2 bases and 4 bases, with 9 bases remaining between them. The CDR3 is 13 amino acids. Per the germline V gene, CDR1 is SGHAT and CDR2 is FQNNGV.

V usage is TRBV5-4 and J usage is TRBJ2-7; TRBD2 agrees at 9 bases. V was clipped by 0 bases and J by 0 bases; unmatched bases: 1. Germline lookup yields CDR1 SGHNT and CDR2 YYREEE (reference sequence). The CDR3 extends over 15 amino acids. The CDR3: CASSLGLAASYEQYF. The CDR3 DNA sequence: TGTGCCAGCAGCTTGGGACTAGCGGCCTCCTACGAGCAGTACTTC.

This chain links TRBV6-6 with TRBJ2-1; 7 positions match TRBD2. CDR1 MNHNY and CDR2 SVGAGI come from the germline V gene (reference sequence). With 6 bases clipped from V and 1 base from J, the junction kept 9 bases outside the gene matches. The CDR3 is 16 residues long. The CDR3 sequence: CASSSSSGGSYNEQFF. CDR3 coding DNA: TGTGCCAGCAGCTCGAGCTCGGGAGGTTCCTACAATGAGCAGTTCTTC.

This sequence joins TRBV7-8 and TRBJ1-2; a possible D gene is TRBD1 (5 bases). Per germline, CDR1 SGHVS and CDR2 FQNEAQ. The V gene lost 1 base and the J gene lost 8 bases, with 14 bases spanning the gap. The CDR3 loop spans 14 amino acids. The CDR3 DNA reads TGTGCCAGCAGCTTAGTTGGGGGGAGTTGGGGCTACACCTTC. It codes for CASSLVGGSWGYTF.

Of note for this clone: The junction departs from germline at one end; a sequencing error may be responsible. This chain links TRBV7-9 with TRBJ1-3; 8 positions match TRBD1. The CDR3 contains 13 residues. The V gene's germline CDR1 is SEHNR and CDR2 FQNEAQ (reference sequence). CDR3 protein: CSSSRQGRNTIYF. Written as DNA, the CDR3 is TGTTCCAGCAGTCGACAGGGGCGAAACACCATATATTTT. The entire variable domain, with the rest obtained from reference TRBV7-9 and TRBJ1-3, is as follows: DTGVSQNPRHKITKRGQNVTFRCDPISEHNRLYWYRQTLGQGPEFLTYFQNEAQLEKSRLLSDRFSAERPKGSFSTLEIQRTEQGDSAMYLCSSSRQGRNTIYFGEGSWLTVV.